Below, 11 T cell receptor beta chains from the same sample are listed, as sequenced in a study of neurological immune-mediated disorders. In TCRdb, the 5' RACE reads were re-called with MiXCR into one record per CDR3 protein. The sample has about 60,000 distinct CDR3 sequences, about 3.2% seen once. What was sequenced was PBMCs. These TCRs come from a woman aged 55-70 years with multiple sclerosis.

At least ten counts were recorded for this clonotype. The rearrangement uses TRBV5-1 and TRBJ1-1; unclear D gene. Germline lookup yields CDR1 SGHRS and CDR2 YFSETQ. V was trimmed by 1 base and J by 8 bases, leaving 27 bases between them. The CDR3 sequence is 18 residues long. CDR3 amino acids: CASSLKDQFRATLQEAFF. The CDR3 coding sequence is TGCGCCAGCAGCTTGAAGGATCAGTTCCGGGCCACTCTCCAGGAAGCTTTCTTT.

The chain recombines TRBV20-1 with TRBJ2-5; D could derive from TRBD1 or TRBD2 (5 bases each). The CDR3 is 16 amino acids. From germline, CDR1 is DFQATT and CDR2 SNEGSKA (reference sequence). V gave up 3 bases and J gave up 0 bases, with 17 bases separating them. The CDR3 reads CSARGVWAKYQETQYF. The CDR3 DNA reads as TGCAGTGCTAGGGGGGTTTGGGCGAAGTACCAAGAGACCCAGTACTTC.

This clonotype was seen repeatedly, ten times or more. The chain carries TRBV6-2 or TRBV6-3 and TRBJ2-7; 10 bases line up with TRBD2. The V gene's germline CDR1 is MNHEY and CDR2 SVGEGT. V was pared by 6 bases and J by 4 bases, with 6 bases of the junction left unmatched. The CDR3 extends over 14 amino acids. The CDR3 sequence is CASRRGLASYEQYF. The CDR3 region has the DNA TGTGCCAGCAGACGGGGACTAGCGAGTTACGAGCAGTACTTC.

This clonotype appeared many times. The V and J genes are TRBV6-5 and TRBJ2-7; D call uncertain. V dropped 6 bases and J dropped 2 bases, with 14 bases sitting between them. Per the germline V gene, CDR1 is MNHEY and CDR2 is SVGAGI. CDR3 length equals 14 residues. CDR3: CASSSLDGTYEQYF. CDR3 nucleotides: TGTGCCAGCAGCAGTTTGGACGGAACCTACGAGCAGTACTTC.

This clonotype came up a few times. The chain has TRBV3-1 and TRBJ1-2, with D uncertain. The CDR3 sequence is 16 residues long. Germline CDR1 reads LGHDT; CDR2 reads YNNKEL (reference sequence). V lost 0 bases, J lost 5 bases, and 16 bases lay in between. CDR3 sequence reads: CASSQDRGISWYGYTF. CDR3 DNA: TGTGCCAGCAGCCAAGACCGCGGAATAAGTTGGTATGGCTACACCTTC.

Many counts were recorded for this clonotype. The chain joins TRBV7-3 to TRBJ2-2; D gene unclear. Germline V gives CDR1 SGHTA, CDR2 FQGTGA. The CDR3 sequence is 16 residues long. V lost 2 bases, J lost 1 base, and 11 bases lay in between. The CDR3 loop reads CASSLSGNRNTGELFF. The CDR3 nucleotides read TGTGCCAGCAGCTTATCTGGGAATCGGAACACCGGGGAGCTGTTTTTT.

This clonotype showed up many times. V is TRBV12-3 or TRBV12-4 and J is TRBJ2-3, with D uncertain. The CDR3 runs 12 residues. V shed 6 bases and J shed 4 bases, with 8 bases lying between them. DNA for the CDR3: TGTGCCAGCAGCCCTGACGCAGATACGCAGTATTTT. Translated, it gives CASSPDADTQYF.

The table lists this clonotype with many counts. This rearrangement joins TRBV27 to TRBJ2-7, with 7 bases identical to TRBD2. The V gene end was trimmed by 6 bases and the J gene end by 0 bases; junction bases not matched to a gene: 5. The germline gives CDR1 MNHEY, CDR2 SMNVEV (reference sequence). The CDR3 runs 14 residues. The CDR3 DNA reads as TGTGCCAGCAGGGCGGGAGTTTACTCCTACGAGCAGTACTTC. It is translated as CASRAGVYSYEQYF.

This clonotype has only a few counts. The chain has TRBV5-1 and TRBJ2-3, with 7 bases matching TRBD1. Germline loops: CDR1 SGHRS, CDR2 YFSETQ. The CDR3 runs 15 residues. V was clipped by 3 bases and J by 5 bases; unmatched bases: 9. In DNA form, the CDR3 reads TGCGCCAGCAGCTCCTCCGGGACAGCACAAGATACGCAGTATTTT. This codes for CASSSSGTAQDTQYF. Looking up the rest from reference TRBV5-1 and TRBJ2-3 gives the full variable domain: KAGVTQTPRYLIKTRGQQVTLSCSPISGHRSVSWYQQTPGQGLQFLFEYFSETQRNKGNFPGRFSGRQFSNSRSEMNVSTLELGDSALYLCASSSSGTAQDTQYFGPGTRLTVL.

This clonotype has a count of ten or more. The CDR3 DNA follows: TGTGCCAGCTCACCAGTTCAAGAGACCCAGTACTTC. Translated, it gives CASSPVQETQYF. This chain uses TRBV7-8 with TRBJ2-5; D remains ambiguous. V lost 8 bases, J lost 2 bases, and 9 bases lay in between. The CDR3 runs to 12 residues. The germline V gene encodes CDR1 SGHVS and CDR2 FQNEAQ.

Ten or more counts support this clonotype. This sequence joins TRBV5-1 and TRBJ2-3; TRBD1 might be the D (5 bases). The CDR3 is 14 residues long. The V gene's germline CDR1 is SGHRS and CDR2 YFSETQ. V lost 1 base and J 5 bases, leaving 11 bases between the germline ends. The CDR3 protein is CASSLLNQGDTQYF. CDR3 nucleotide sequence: TGCGCCAGCAGCTTGCTAAATCAGGGAGATACGCAGTATTTT.